The rows below give T cell receptor beta chains drawn from one sample of a study of blood T cell repertoires in COVID-19. Data came from immunoSEQ multiplex PCR; TCRdb stores just in-frame clones and leaves some out. This sample has around 190,000 clones, with about 88% found just once. The sequenced sample consisted of peripheral blood. All receptors derive from a man aged 50-59 years with COVID-19, enrolled during active disease. Each CDR3 is given with its conserved first and last residue. The order of the fields is clone size, CDR3 length, V gene, J gene, D gene, CDR3 protein, CDR3 DNA. A D gene is named only where the DNA matches it firmly. For some rows the clone size is stated as once, few or many, or as a class when expanded; others skip it.

clone_size: -; cdr3_length: 16; v_call: TRBV2; j_call: TRBJ2-2; d_call: TRBD1; cdr3_aa: CASSAGGNLVTGELFF; cdr3_nt: TGTGCCAGCAGTGCAGGGGGCAACCTAGTCACCGGGGAGCTGTTTTTT
clone_size: few; cdr3_length: 15; v_call: TRBV7-9; j_call: TRBJ1-1; d_call: -; cdr3_aa: CASSLGLADGDEAFF; cdr3_nt: TGTGCCAGCAGCTTAGGATTGGCCGACGGGGATGAAGCTTTCTTT
clone_size: -; cdr3_length: 18; v_call: TRBV19; j_call: TRBJ2-2; d_call: TRBD2; cdr3_aa: CASSALGGTSVNTGELFF; cdr3_nt: TGTGCCAGTAGCGCCCTGGGGGGGACTAGCGTCAACACCGGGGAGCTGTTTTTT
clone_size: -; cdr3_length: 17; v_call: TRBV30; j_call: TRBJ1-5; d_call: TRBD1; cdr3_aa: CAWSKGWGQAVNQPQHF; cdr3_nt: TGTGCCTGGAGTAAGGGGTGGGGACAGGCGGTTAACCAGCCCCAGCATTTT
clone_size: -; cdr3_length: 16; v_call: TRBV15; j_call: TRBJ2-5; d_call: -; cdr3_aa: CATSRDLRGGGETQYF; cdr3_nt: TGTGCCACCAGCAGAGATCTAAGAGGGGGAGGGGAGACCCAGTACTTC
clone_size: -; cdr3_length: 16; v_call: TRBV4-1; j_call: TRBJ2-6; d_call: -; cdr3_aa: CASSPIRGAGANVLTF; cdr3_nt: TGCGCCAGCAGCCCAATACGGGGTGCTGGGGCCAACGTCCTGACTTTC
clone_size: -; cdr3_length: 14; v_call: TRBV6-5; j_call: TRBJ1-1; d_call: TRBD1; cdr3_aa: CASITQGGNTEAFF; cdr3_nt: TGTGCCAGCATCACCCAGGGGGGGAACACTGAAGCTTTCTTT
clone_size: -; cdr3_length: 15; v_call: TRBV28; j_call: TRBJ1-4; d_call: -; cdr3_aa: CASSRAPGNNEKLFF; cdr3_nt: TGTGCCAGCAGTCGGGCACCGGGAAATAATGAAAAACTGTTTTTT
clone_size: -; cdr3_length: 15; v_call: TRBV5-1; j_call: TRBJ2-5; d_call: TRBD2; cdr3_aa: CASSIRGLAGETQYF; cdr3_nt: TGCGCCAGCAGCATACGAGGTTTAGCGGGGGAGACCCAGTACTTC
clone_size: -; cdr3_length: 17; v_call: TRBV19; j_call: TRBJ1-2; d_call: TRBD1; cdr3_aa: CASSPLAGQGNNYGYTF; cdr3_nt: TGTGCCAGTAGCCCGTTGGCCGGACAGGGAAATAACTATGGCTACACCTTC
clone_size: -; cdr3_length: 10; v_call: TRBV28; j_call: TRBJ2-1; d_call: TRBD1; cdr3_aa: CATHRGEQFF; cdr3_nt: TGTGCCACCCACAGGGGTGAGCAGTTCTTC
clone_size: -; cdr3_length: 15; v_call: TRBV10-2; j_call: TRBJ2-7; d_call: TRBD2; cdr3_aa: CATTSGGRIPYEQYF; cdr3_nt: TGCGCCACGACTAGCGGGGGGCGAATTCCCTACGAGCAGTACTTC
clone_size: -; cdr3_length: 13; v_call: TRBV10-2; j_call: TRBJ1-5; d_call: TRBD1; cdr3_aa: CASSGQGDQPQHF; cdr3_nt: TGCGCCAGCAGCGGACAGGGAGATCAGCCCCAGCATTTT
clone_size: -; cdr3_length: 12; v_call: TRBV20-1; j_call: TRBJ1-2; d_call: -; cdr3_aa: CSASTTNYGYTF; cdr3_nt: TGCAGTGCTAGTACAACTAACTATGGCTACACCTTC
clone_size: -; cdr3_length: 18; v_call: TRBV7-3; j_call: TRBJ2-2; d_call: -; cdr3_aa: CASSPRTGVGSNTGELFF; cdr3_nt: TGTGCCAGCAGCCCCCGGACGGGGGTGGGATCGAACACCGGGGAGCTGTTTTTT
clone_size: -; cdr3_length: 14; v_call: TRBV5-1; j_call: TRBJ2-2; d_call: TRBD1; cdr3_aa: CASRPTGTGGELFF; cdr3_nt: TGCGCCAGCAGACCGACAGGGACGGGCGGGGAGCTGTTTTTT
clone_size: -; cdr3_length: 18; v_call: TRBV2; j_call: TRBJ1-5; d_call: -; cdr3_aa: CASSVGDTSFYSNQPQHF; cdr3_nt: TGTGCCAGCAGTGTCGGGGACACCTCCTTCTATAGCAATCAGCCCCAGCATTTT
clone_size: -; cdr3_length: 14; v_call: TRBV6-5; j_call: TRBJ1-6; d_call: TRBD1; cdr3_aa: CASTTGVYNSPLHF; cdr3_nt: TGTGCCAGCACTACAGGGGTGTATAATTCACCCCTCCACTTT
clone_size: -; cdr3_length: 16; v_call: TRBV5-1; j_call: TRBJ2-3; d_call: TRBD1; cdr3_aa: CASSSGTATSTDTQYF; cdr3_nt: TGCGCCAGCAGCTCCGGGACAGCAACTAGCACAGATACGCAGTATTTT
clone_size: -; cdr3_length: 15; v_call: TRBV9; j_call: TRBJ2-1; d_call: -; cdr3_aa: CASSVSGTNWGEQFF; cdr3_nt: TGTGCCAGCAGCGTCTCCGGGACAAACTGGGGTGAGCAGTTCTTC
clone_size: -; cdr3_length: 14; v_call: TRBV27; j_call: TRBJ1-5; d_call: -; cdr3_aa: CASSLRGPGQPQHF; cdr3_nt: TGTGCCAGCAGTTTACGAGGGCCGGGTCAGCCCCAGCATTTT
clone_size: -; cdr3_length: 15; v_call: TRBV5-4; j_call: TRBJ2-1; d_call: -; cdr3_aa: CASSGSSDSYNEQFF; cdr3_nt: TGTGCCAGCAGCGGATCTAGCGACTCCTACAATGAGCAGTTCTTC
clone_size: -; cdr3_length: 12; v_call: TRBV28; j_call: TRBJ1-1; d_call: -; cdr3_aa: CASSLLRGEAFF; cdr3_nt: TGTGCCAGCAGTTTACTACGGGGGGAAGCTTTCTTT
clone_size: -; cdr3_length: 13; v_call: TRBV19; j_call: TRBJ1-4; d_call: -; cdr3_aa: CASSISQEGKLFF; cdr3_nt: TGTGCCAGTAGTATCTCACAGGAAGGAAAACTGTTTTTT
clone_size: -; cdr3_length: 16; v_call: TRBV27; j_call: TRBJ2-7; d_call: -; cdr3_aa: CASTLILWERHYEQYF; cdr3_nt: TGTGCCAGCACCTTGATTCTCTGGGAGCGGCACTACGAGCAGTACTTC
clone_size: -; cdr3_length: 14; v_call: TRBV6-5; j_call: TRBJ1-2; d_call: -; cdr3_aa: CASRPQGANYGYTF; cdr3_nt: TGTGCCAGCAGACCACAGGGCGCTAACTATGGCTACACCTTC
clone_size: -; cdr3_length: 14; v_call: TRBV6-2/TRBV6-3; j_call: TRBJ2-7; d_call: -; cdr3_aa: CASSWTGTGDEQYF; cdr3_nt: TGTGCCAGCAGTTGGACCGGGACTGGGGACGAGCAGTACTTC
clone_size: few; cdr3_length: 12; v_call: TRBV29-1; j_call: TRBJ2-3; d_call: TRBD2; cdr3_aa: CSVGTSPDTQYF; cdr3_nt: TGCAGCGTTGGGACTAGCCCCGATACGCAGTATTTT
clone_size: -; cdr3_length: 16; v_call: TRBV5-1; j_call: TRBJ1-4; d_call: TRBD1; cdr3_aa: CASSRIPGDRAEKLFF; cdr3_nt: TGCGCCAGCAGCCGGATACCCGGGGACAGGGCTGAAAAACTGTTTTTT
clone_size: -; cdr3_length: 15; v_call: TRBV10-3; j_call: TRBJ2-1; d_call: TRBD2; cdr3_aa: CAIKTGLAGDNEQFF; cdr3_nt: TGTGCCATCAAGACGGGACTAGCGGGCGACAATGAGCAGTTCTTC
clone_size: -; cdr3_length: 14; v_call: TRBV7-9; j_call: TRBJ2-1; d_call: TRBD2; cdr3_aa: CASDRSGRAGEQFF; cdr3_nt: TGTGCCAGCGATCGTAGCGGGAGGGCCGGTGAGCAGTTCTTC
clone_size: -; cdr3_length: 18; v_call: TRBV3-1/TRBV3-2; j_call: TRBJ2-5; d_call: TRBD2; cdr3_aa: CASSQIVWASGADETQYF; cdr3_nt: TGTGCCAGCAGCCAAATCGTTTGGGCTAGCGGGGCCGATGAGACCCAGTACTTC
clone_size: -; cdr3_length: 12; v_call: TRBV28; j_call: TRBJ2-7; d_call: -; cdr3_aa: CASRETRTEQYF; cdr3_nt: TGTGCCAGCAGGGAAACTAGAACCGAGCAGTACTTC
clone_size: -; cdr3_length: 15; v_call: TRBV5-4; j_call: TRBJ2-5; d_call: TRBD2; cdr3_aa: CASSAGLAGQETQYF; cdr3_nt: TGTGCCAGCAGCGCAGGACTAGCGGGGCAAGAGACCCAGTACTTC
clone_size: -; cdr3_length: 14; v_call: TRBV27; j_call: TRBJ2-1; d_call: -; cdr3_aa: CAIRSGTHNNEQFF; cdr3_nt: TGTGCCATCCGTAGCGGAACTCACAACAATGAGCAGTTCTTC
clone_size: -; cdr3_length: 13; v_call: TRBV14; j_call: TRBJ1-2; d_call: -; cdr3_aa: CASSQDLAGGYTF; cdr3_nt: TGTGCCAGCAGCCAAGATCTTGCCGGGGGCTACACCTTC
clone_size: -; cdr3_length: 15; v_call: TRBV10-1; j_call: TRBJ2-3; d_call: TRBD1; cdr3_aa: CASSQRQGDKDTQYF; cdr3_nt: TGCGCCAGCAGTCAAAGACAGGGGGATAAAGATACGCAGTATTTT
clone_size: once; cdr3_length: 16; v_call: TRBV4-3; j_call: TRBJ2-5; d_call: -; cdr3_aa: CASSQGGRPLQETQYF; cdr3_nt: TGCGCCAGCAGCCAAGGGGGCAGGCCGCTCCAAGAGACCCAGTACTTC
clone_size: -; cdr3_length: 13; v_call: TRBV11-2; j_call: TRBJ2-7; d_call: -; cdr3_aa: CASSLETTYEQYF; cdr3_nt: TGTGCCAGCAGCTTAGAGACAACCTACGAGCAGTACTTC
clone_size: -; cdr3_length: 14; v_call: TRBV19; j_call: TRBJ1-2; d_call: TRBD1; cdr3_aa: CASMEGQGLYGYTF; cdr3_nt: TGTGCCAGTATGGAGGGACAGGGTCTTTATGGCTACACCTTC
clone_size: -; cdr3_length: 15; v_call: TRBV7-7; j_call: TRBJ1-3; d_call: -; cdr3_aa: CASSLQGLPGNTIYF; cdr3_nt: TGTGCTAGCAGCTTACAGGGCTTACCTGGAAACACCATATATTTT
clone_size: -; cdr3_length: 14; v_call: TRBV7-8; j_call: TRBJ2-7; d_call: -; cdr3_aa: CASSLGAGAYEQYF; cdr3_nt: TGTGCCAGCAGCTTAGGGGCAGGGGCCTACGAGCAGTACTTC